A selection of T cell receptor beta chains follows, all from one sample in a study of shared clonotypes between healthy human individuals. Only in-frame clones appear in the TCRdb table, and some are missing; sequencing was by immunoSEQ multiplex PCR. The top ten hold 0.1% to 0.15% of the sample, which has 2 million to 2.5 million clones, roughly 96% seen once. Material for sequencing was naive CD4+ T cells sorted from blood. The receptor set was obtained from a man in his late teens or twenties in good health. The CDR3 runs from the conserved cysteine through the conserved F or W. Fields, in order: J gene, D gene, clone size, V gene, CDR3 DNA, CDR3 protein. D genes are given only for firm matches. A clone size is listed for some rows: how often the clone was seen (once, few, many), or a class if it is expanded.

TRBJ1-2 | NA | NA | TRBV25-1 | TGTGCCAGCAGTGAAACCATTAATCCATCTTTCCCCTATGGCTACACCTTC | CASSETINPSFPYGYTF
TRBJ2-3 | NA | NA | TRBV9 | TGTGCCAGCAGCGTAGGTTCAGGGACAGATACGCAGTATTTT | CASSVGSGTDTQYF
TRBJ2-7 | NA | NA | TRBV7-2 | TGTGCCAGCAGAGTGTCGTCGGGTCCTAGCTCCTACGAGCAGTACTTC | CASRVSSGPSSYEQYF
TRBJ1-2 | NA | NA | TRBV5-4 | TGTGCCAGCAGCTTCGGCCCCGACGGCTACACCTTC | CASSFGPDGYTF
TRBJ2-5 | NA | NA | TRBV6-1 | TGTGCCACAGGCAGGCCTCAAGAGACCCAGTACTTC | CATGRPQETQYF
TRBJ2-1 | TRBD2 | NA | TRBV4-1 | TGCGCCAGCAGCCAAGGATTCCAGGGACTAGCGGGAGTGAGCTCCTACAATGAGCAGTTCTTC | CASSQGFQGLAGVSSYNEQFF
TRBJ1-3 | NA | NA | TRBV19 | TGTGCCACCCGGAACAGCGGAAACACCATATATTTT | CATRNSGNTIYF
TRBJ2-3 | NA | NA | TRBV2 | TGTGCCAGCAGTGAAGGACGGCGTTATACGCAGTATTTT | CASSEGRRYTQYF
TRBJ2-5 | TRBD1 | NA | TRBV2 | TGTGCCAGCAGTCGGGACAGGGGGCAGGGGACCCAGTACTTC | CASSRDRGQGTQYF
TRBJ2-5 | NA | once | TRBV5-6 | TGTGCCAGCAGCCACCGGGCCCAAGAGACCCAGTACTTC | CASSHRAQETQYF
TRBJ2-7 | TRBD1 | NA | TRBV6-1 | TGTGCCAGCAGCATAGCCGGGACAGGGGGGTACGAGCAGTACTTC | CASSIAGTGGYEQYF
TRBJ1-6 | NA | NA | TRBV28 | TGTGCCAGCAGCCCGTTACAGTTTAATTCACCCCTCCACTTT | CASSPLQFNSPLHF
TRBJ1-2 | NA | NA | TRBV30 | TGTGCCTGGACCAGACAGGCAAACTATGGCTACACCTTC | CAWTRQANYGYTF
TRBJ1-1 | NA | NA | TRBV6-5 | TGTGCCAGCAGTTACAGGGTAAGGGCGACTGAAGCTTTCTTT | CASSYRVRATEAFF
TRBJ1-1 | NA | NA | TRBV7-8 | TGTGCCAGCAGCTTAACGACGAGGGGGGAAGCTTTCTTT | CASSLTTRGEAFF
TRBJ1-5 | NA | NA | TRBV10-2 | TGCGCCAGCAGTGAGTTGAGTCAGCCCCAGCATTTT | CASSELSQPQHF
TRBJ2-7 | NA | NA | TRBV7-9 | TGTGCCAGCAGGAATACAGGAGATTCCTACGAGCAGTACTTC | CASRNTGDSYEQYF
TRBJ1-4 | TRBD1 | NA | TRBV28 | TGTGCCAGCAGCGACACAGGGGTTAATGAAAAACTGTTTTTT | CASSDTGVNEKLFF
TRBJ2-7 | NA | once | TRBV6-6 | TGTGCCAGCAGTTACTTAGGACAGAGGACGGGGGAGCAGTACTTC | CASSYLGQRTGEQYF
TRBJ1-3 | NA | NA | TRBV4-1 | TGCGCCAGCAGCCAAGAGAAAAGGGGGAGGGGACACACCATATATTTT | CASSQEKRGRGHTIYF
TRBJ2-5 | NA | NA | TRBV6-5 | TGTGCCAGCAGCAGAAAACAAGAGACCCAGTACTTC | CASSRKQETQYF
TRBJ1-1 | NA | NA | TRBV6-5 | TGTGCCAGCCGACGCAGCAGGTACACTGAAGCTTTCTTT | CASRRSRYTEAFF
TRBJ2-5 | NA | NA | TRBV30 | TGTGCCTGGAGTGTAATCCAGCAAGAGACCCAGTACTTC | CAWSVIQQETQYF
TRBJ2-3 | TRBD2 | NA | TRBV29-1 | TGCAGCGCTCAGCGGGGGGGAACAGATACGCAGTATTTT | CSAQRGGTDTQYF
TRBJ1-6 | TRBD1 | NA | TRBV6-6 | TGTGCCAGCAGCAATGACAGGGGGATGACACCCCTCCACTTT | CASSNDRGMTPLHF
TRBJ1-1 | TRBD1 | NA | TRBV29-1 | TGCAGCGCCGACAGGGGGAGCACTGAAGCTTTCTTT | CSADRGSTEAFF
TRBJ1-2 | NA | NA | TRBV18 | TGTGCCAGCTCACCTTCCACCTTCTATGGCTACACCTTC | CASSPSTFYGYTF
TRBJ1-1 | NA | NA | TRBV5-1 | TGCGCCAGCAGCGTGCAGGAGAACACTGAAGCTTTCTTT | CASSVQENTEAFF
TRBJ2-3 | TRBD2 | NA | TRBV4-1 | TGCGCCAGCAGCCGACTAGGGACTAGCGGGAGAGATACGCAGTATTTT | CASSRLGTSGRDTQYF
TRBJ1-4 | TRBD1 | NA | TRBV28 | TGTGCCAGCAATGTCCCGGGACAGGGAACACATGAAAAACTGTTTTTT | CASNVPGQGTHEKLFF
TRBJ1-1 | NA | once | TRBV10-3 | TGTGCCATCAGTGTTGCTCCAGGGAGCATGAACACTGAAGCTTTCTTT | CAISVAPGSMNTEAFF
TRBJ1-1 | TRBD1 | NA | TRBV18 | TGTGCCAGCTCACCTACAGGGGAGGGAGCTTTCTTT | CASSPTGEGAFF
TRBJ2-3 | TRBD1 | once | TRBV12-5 | TGTGCTAGTGGTCTGACAGGGGGCCCAGATACGCAGTATTTT | CASGLTGGPDTQYF
TRBJ1-2 | NA | NA | TRBV4-1 | TGCGCCAGCAGCCTACGGGCGGCAGACTATGGCTACACCTTC | CASSLRAADYGYTF
TRBJ2-3 | NA | NA | TRBV5-4 | TGTGCCAGCAGCTTGAGAGGGGGAGTGGGCACAGATACGCAGTATTTT | CASSLRGGVGTDTQYF
TRBJ2-7 | NA | NA | TRBV7-8 | TGTGCCAGCAGCTTGGGCAGGGAGACCTACGAGCAGTACTTC | CASSLGRETYEQYF
TRBJ1-3 | NA | NA | TRBV7-2 | TGTGCCAGCAGTCAGGACAGTCTTATCATAAACACCATATATTTT | CASSQDSLIINTIYF
TRBJ2-7 | NA | NA | TRBV2 | TGTGCCAGCAGGGACCAGGGCGAGCAGTACTTC | CASRDQGEQYF
TRBJ2-2 | NA | once | TRBV6-6 | TGTGCCAGCAGTTACTCAGGCAGGGGTGACACCGGGGAGCTGTTTTTT | CASSYSGRGDTGELFF
TRBJ2-3 | NA | once | TRBV6-6 | TGTGCCAGCAGTTACTCGGGGGGACGAGATACGCAGTATTTT | CASSYSGGRDTQYF
TRBJ2-2 | NA | NA | TRBV20-1 | TGCAGGGCAGACAGTAACGGGGAGCTGTTTTTT | CRADSNGELFF
TRBJ2-1 | TRBD1 | NA | TRBV11-2 | TGTGCCAGCAGCTCCGGACAGGGGGCCTACAATGAGCAGTTCTTC | CASSSGQGAYNEQFF
TRBJ2-1 | TRBD2 | NA | TRBV11-2 | TGTGCCAGCAGCGTGGGGGGGGTTAGCAACAATGAGCAGTTCTTC | CASSVGGVSNNEQFF
TRBJ2-5 | NA | NA | TRBV7-3 | TGTGCCAGCAGCTTAAGGAGGGGAGAGACCCAGTACTTC | CASSLRRGETQYF
TRBJ1-6 | NA | NA | TRBV9 | TGTGCCAGCAGCGTAGCTGGGGTCGGTTCACCCCTCCACTTT | CASSVAGVGSPLHF
TRBJ2-7 | NA | NA | TRBV5-6 | TGTGCCAGCGCCCAGGACAGACCCTACGAGCAGTACTTC | CASAQDRPYEQYF
TRBJ1-5 | NA | NA | TRBV27 | TGTGCCAGCAGTTTATTGGGGCAGTACAATCAGCCCCAGCATTTT | CASSLLGQYNQPQHF
TRBJ1-1 | NA | NA | TRBV5-1 | TGCGCCAGCAGCTCGGGCGGGGCCAACACTGAAGCTTTCTTT | CASSSGGANTEAFF
TRBJ1-4 | NA | NA | TRBV18 | TGTGCCAGCTCACCACCGAACTCAGAGGGGAGCGAAAAACTGTTTTTT | CASSPPNSEGSEKLFF
TRBJ2-3 | NA | NA | TRBV6-1 | TGTGCCAGCGGAGCCCGGGCAAACACAGATACGCAGTATTTT | CASGARANTDTQYF
TRBJ2-1 | NA | NA | TRBV25-1 | TGTGCCAGCAGTGAACAGGGTGCCAATGAGCAGTTCTTC | CASSEQGANEQFF
TRBJ1-4 | NA | NA | TRBV29-1 | TGCAGTGCAAGGACAGTTAATGAAAAACTGTTTTTT | CSARTVNEKLFF
TRBJ1-6 | TRBD1 | NA | TRBV7-2 | TGTGCCAGCAGCTCGGGGACAGGGTGGTCCTATAATTCACCCCTCCACTTT | CASSSGTGWSYNSPLHF
TRBJ1-1 | TRBD1 | once | TRBV6-5 | TGTGCCAGCAGCCCACAGGGGATTTGGACTGAAGCTTTCTTT | CASSPQGIWTEAFF
TRBJ2-1 | TRBD2 | NA | TRBV29-1 | TGCAGCGGTACTAGCGGCTACAATGAGCAGTTCTTC | CSGTSGYNEQFF
TRBJ1-5 | TRBD1 | NA | TRBV18 | TGTGCCAGCTCACTATTCGGACAGGATAGCAATCAGCCCCAGCATTTT | CASSLFGQDSNQPQHF
TRBJ2-7 | NA | NA | TRBV21-1 | TGTGCCAGCAGCCGCCGGCCGGACAGGCCCCCCTACGAGCAGTACTTC | CASSRRPDRPPYEQYF